The 26 T cell receptor beta chains below were found in one sample sequenced in a study of T cell repertoires in cytomegalovirus infection. TCRdb reprocessed the reads with MiXCR, giving one entry per CDR3 protein. The sample lists 740,000 or so distinct CDR3 sequences, 35% occurring once. Sequencing was carried out using PBMCs. These receptors came from a human donor in good health (CMV status not recorded). Some clones in this sample may be carry-over from other donors' samples.

This sequence joins TRBV28 and TRBJ1-2; D not certain. V gave up 2 bases and J gave up 5 bases, with 9 bases separating them. From germline, CDR1 is MDHEN and CDR2 SYDVKM. The length of the CDR3 is 13 residues. CDR3 amino acids: CASSLTPTYGYTF. Written as DNA, the CDR3 is TGTGCCAGCAGTTTAACACCGACTTATGGCTACACCTTC.

The rearrangement uses TRBV28 and TRBJ2-7; 11 bases match TRBD2. There are 15 residues in the CDR3. The V and J ends lost 7 bases and 2 bases, in that order; junction bases with no gene match: 7. Per germline, CDR1 MDHEN and CDR2 SYDVKM. CDR3 residues: CASILSGRAAYEQYF. The CDR3 DNA is TGTGCCAGCATTCTTAGCGGGAGGGCCGCCTACGAGCAGTACTTC.

The chain recombines TRBV20-1 with TRBJ2-7; maybe TRBD1 (6 bases). This CDR3 has 18 amino acids. Trimming removed 3 bases at V and 1 base at J, with 25 bases between. The germline gives CDR1 DFQATT, CDR2 SNEGSKA (reference sequence). The CDR3 sequence: CSARDTGKGVTYSYEQYF. In DNA form, the CDR3 reads TGCAGTGCTAGGGACACGGGAAAGGGGGTGACATATTCCTACGAGCAGTACTTC.

The chain employs TRBV19 and TRBJ2-1; perhaps TRBD1 as D (5 bases). This CDR3 contains 15 residues. CDR1 is LNHDA and CDR2 is SQIVND in the germline V gene (reference sequence). V lost 7 bases and J lost 5, with 18 bases in between. CDR3 amino acids: CASKFSGRADNEQFF. CDR3 in DNA: TGTGCCAGTAAGTTCTCAGGCAGGGCCGACAATGAGCAGTTCTTC.

The chain combines TRBV11-2 with TRBJ2-5; 11 bases are a match to TRBD2. There are 17 residues in the CDR3. V dropped 1 base and J dropped 5; count of bases not matched to a gene: 9. The V gene's germline CDR1 is SGHAT and CDR2 FQNNGV. CDR3 residues: CASSLVVTSGGLETQYF. The CDR3 DNA reads as TGTGCCAGCAGCTTAGTCGTCACTAGCGGGGGTCTGGAGACCCAGTACTTC.

The chain is built from TRBV10-3 and TRBJ1-2, with D perhaps TRBD1 (5 bases). Germline CDR1 is ENHRY and CDR2 is SYGVKD. This CDR3 region has 12 residues. Between the trimmed V and J ends, which lost 7 bases and 3 bases, there was a span of 9 bases. Here the CDR3 DNA reads TGTGCCATCACAGGGCGGGACTATGGCTACACCTTC. Translated: CAITGRDYGYTF.

On this clonotype itself: Just one base apart from a much larger clone, this may be a read error. The gene calls are TRBV11-2 and TRBJ1-6; TRBD1 is a possible D gene (5 bases). Germline V gene lookup returns CDR1 SGHAT and CDR2 FQNNGV. The CDR3 covers 16 residues. As DNA, the CDR3 is TGTGCCAGCAGCTTATCCAGGGAAAGGGGTAATTCACCCCCCCACTTT. Protein sequence: CASSLSRERGNSPPHF.

This clonotype showed up many times. The rearrangement joins TRBV11-2 to TRBJ2-3; the match to TRBD2 covers 7 bases. CDR1 is SGHAT and CDR2 is FQNNGV in the germline V gene. CDR3 length: 19 amino acids. V lost 1 base, J lost 2 bases, and 15 bases stayed unmatched. CDR3: CASSLGRGGGDQPTDTQYF. The CDR3 region has the DNA TGTGCCAGCAGCTTAGGGCGTGGGGGAGGGGACCAACCCACAGATACGCAGTATTTT.

This clonotype was counted a few times. The V call is TRBV7-8, the J call TRBJ2-2; no clear D gene. Germline loops: CDR1 SGHVS, CDR2 FQNEAQ. The CDR3 covers 13 residues. Trimming stripped 4 bases from V and 6 bases from J, with 9 bases between. The CDR3 coding sequence is TGTGCCAGCAGCTCAGAGATTCCCGGGGAGCTGTTTTTT. As protein: CASSSEIPGELFF.

This clonotype was observed a few times. The chain employs TRBV12-3 or TRBV12-4 and TRBJ1-5; D unclear. Trimming stripped 7 bases from V and 9 bases from J, with 10 bases between. The CDR3 length is 11 residues. CDR3 amino acids: CASTNARPQHF. The CDR3 coding sequence is TGTGCCAGCACCAATGCGCGGCCCCAGCATTTT.

At least ten counts were recorded for this clonotype. Mismatch with germline at one junction end may stem from a read error. The chain carries TRBV12-3 or TRBV12-4 and TRBJ1-5; unclear D gene. The CDR3 is made up of 15 amino acids. The CDR3 region is CASSLAGNSNQPQHF. The DNA of the CDR3 is TGTGCCAGCAGCTTAGCGGGGAATAGCAATCAGCCCCAGCATTTT.

The chain joins TRBV12-3 or TRBV12-4 to TRBJ2-5; D may be TRBD2 (7 bases). Trimming took 7 bases from V and 5 from J, leaving 23 bases between them. CDR3 length: 16 residues. The CDR3 here is CASTRGGGAEGETQYF. The CDR3 region has the DNA TGTGCCAGCACCAGAGGGGGGGGGGCGGAGGGGGAGACCCAGTACTTC.

V gene TRBV7-9 combines with J gene TRBJ2-7, with D possibly TRBD2 on 5 matching bases. CDR1 SEHNR and CDR2 FQNEAQ come from the germline V gene (reference sequence). Deletions cut 1 base from V and 6 bases from J, with 13 bases between. The length of the CDR3 is 14 residues. The CDR3 DNA reads as TGTGCCAGCAGCTTAGTCGGAATAGGGAGCGAGCAGTACTTC. Protein sequence: CASSLVGIGSEQYF.

This clonotype was seen only a few times. The V call is TRBV19, the J call TRBJ1-2, with D possibly matching TRBD1 (5 bases). The length of the CDR3 is 16 residues. Looked up from germline, CDR1 is LNHDA and CDR2 is SQIVND (reference sequence). Trimming stripped 6 bases from V and 4 bases from J, with 21 bases between. CDR3 DNA: TGTGCCAGTAGATGGACGGCTGAGGCAGGGATCTATGGCTACACCTTC. Encoded protein: CASRWTAEAGIYGYTF. Using reference TRBV19 and TRBJ1-2 for the parts outside the CDR3, the full variable domain is DGGITQSPKYLFRKEGQNVTLSCEQNLNHDAMYWYRQDPGQGLRLIYYSQIVNDFQKGDIAEGYSVSREKKESFPLTVTSAQKNPTAFYLCASRWTAEAGIYGYTFGSGTRLTVV.

The chain combines TRBV28 with TRBJ1-1, with 8 bases lining up with TRBD1. This CDR3 spans 16 amino acids. Germline assignment: CDR1 MDHEN and CDR2 SYDVKM. V was clipped by 5 bases and J by 0 bases; unmatched bases: 8. The CDR3 region has the DNA TGTGCCAGCAGTCAACGGACAGGGCGACTGAACACTGAAGCTTTCTTT. It translates to CASSQRTGRLNTEAFF.

V gene TRBV5-8 combines with J gene TRBJ1-1; no firm D call. Trimming removed 0 bases from V and 3 bases from J, with 6 bases in between. The germline V gene encodes CDR1 SGHTS and CDR2 YDEGEE. This CDR3 is built from 13 residues. This chain's CDR3 is CASSLGAYTEAFF. The CDR3 nucleotides read TGTGCCAGCAGCTTGGGGGCCTACACTGAAGCTTTCTTT.

The table lists this clonotype with a few counts. The chain links TRBV28 to TRBJ1-4; 7 bases map to TRBD1. The V and J ends lost 5 bases and 8 bases, in that order; junction bases with no gene match: 8. Germline-derived CDR1 and CDR2 are MDHEN and SYDVKM. This CDR3 region has 14 residues. The DNA for the CDR3 is TGTGCCAGCAGTGCCCCGGACAGGAGAGAAAAACTGTTTTTT. Translating gives CASSAPDRREKLFF.

The rearrangement links TRBV7-2 to TRBJ1-4; possible D gene TRBD1, 5 bases. Germline CDR1 reads SGHTA; CDR2 reads FQGNSA. The CDR3 totals 15 residues. V dropped 1 base and J dropped 3 bases, with 9 bases sitting between them. CDR3 in amino acids: CASSLGGNANEKLFF. The CDR3 DNA sequence: TGTGCCAGCAGCTTAGGGGGGAATGCTAATGAAAAACTGTTTTTT.

This clonotype was counted once. This chain joins TRBV28 and TRBJ1-5; maybe TRBD1 (6 bases). Germline CDR1 is MDHEN and CDR2 is SYDVKM. There are 15 residues in the CDR3. The germline V and J ends were trimmed by 3 bases and 5 bases, with 14 bases remaining between them. The CDR3 DNA reads as TGTGCCAGCAGTTTGGGGGGCAAAAAGCATCAGCCCCAGCATTTT. It is translated as CASSLGGKKHQPQHF.

Comments on this clonotype: The junction departs from germline at one end; a sequencing error may be responsible. The chain employs TRBV7-8 and TRBJ2-7; tentatively, D is TRBD2 (6 bases). The germline V gene has CDR1 SGHVS and CDR2 FQNEAQ. The CDR3 spans 13 residues. As DNA, the CDR3 is TGTGCCAGCAGCTTAGGGACCAGCCGGGAGCATTACTTC. Translated: CASSLGTSREHYF. Full variable domain (rest looked up from reference TRBV7-8 and TRBJ2-7): GAGVSQSPRYKVAKRGQDVALRCDPISGHVSLFWYQQALGQGPEFLTYFQNEAQLDKSGLPSDRFFAERPEGSVSTLKIQRTQQEDSAVYLCASSLGTSREHYFGPGTRLTVT.

The chain recombines TRBV7-9 with TRBJ2-7; TRBD1 matches at 10 bases. Germline-derived CDR1 and CDR2 are SEHNR and FQNEAQ (reference sequence). Germline trimming cut 4 bases from V and 2 bases from J; bases unmatched to any gene: 20. The CDR3 extends over 20 amino acids. This CDR3 is CASSSESGTGAPILTYEQYF. The CDR3 region has the DNA TGTGCCAGCAGCTCGGAATCCGGGACAGGGGCCCCGATCCTCACCTACGAGCAGTACTTC.

This clonotype was seen repeatedly, ten times or more. The CDR3, as DNA: TGTGCCAGCAGCGAGGTTCAGGGCCAGCCCCAGCATTTT. Translation gives CASSEVQGQPQHF. This chain joins TRBV7-9 and TRBJ1-5; weak D call: TRBD1 (5 bases). Germline assignment: CDR1 SEHNR and CDR2 FQNEAQ (reference sequence). The CDR3 extends over 13 amino acids. V gave up 5 bases and J gave up 7 bases, with 12 bases separating them.

This clonotype was detected many times. The chain's CDR3 is CASSLDRNSGSRKFF. DNA for the CDR3: TGTGCCAGCAGCTTAGATAGAAATAGCGGGAGTAGAAAGTTCTTC. The chain joins TRBV7-2 to TRBJ2-1; 9 nucleotides align to TRBD2. CDR3 length: 15 residues. CDR1 and CDR2 (germline): SGHTA, FQGNSA. V lost 1 base and J lost 14; bases outside the gene matches: 12. The full variable domain, its missing parts supplied by reference TRBV7-2 and TRBJ2-1, is GAGVSQSPSNKVTEKGKDVELRCDPISGHTALYWYRQSLGQGLEFLIYFQGNSAPDKSGLPSDRFSAERTGGSVSTLTIQRTQQEDSAVYLCASSLDRNSGSRKFFGPGTRLTVL.

This clonotype has a handful of counts. The V and J genes are TRBV19 and TRBJ2-1, with 12 nucleotides matching TRBD2. CDR1 is LNHDA, CDR2 SQIVND, per germline (reference sequence). This CDR3 is built from 18 residues. Trimming removed 4 bases from V and 0 bases from J; junction bases left unmatched: 7. This CDR3 is CASSRTSGTGGSYNEQFF. The CDR3 DNA is TGTGCCAGTAGTAGGACTAGCGGGACTGGCGGCTCCTACAATGAGCAGTTCTTC.

The V call is TRBV12-3 or TRBV12-4, the J call TRBJ1-6; TRBD1 matches 10 bases. CDR3 length equals 15 residues. The junction had 4 bases not matched to a gene; V was cut back by 5 bases and J by 6 bases. Written as DNA, the CDR3 is TGTGCCAGCAGTATGGGACAGGGGAGTAATTCACCCCTCCACTTT. This gives the protein CASSMGQGSNSPLHF.

The rearrangement links TRBV6-6 to TRBJ2-5; 7 bases line up with TRBD2. Germline V gene sequence: CDR1 MNHNY, CDR2 SVGAGI (reference sequence). With 10 bases clipped from V and 4 bases from J, the junction kept 12 bases outside the gene matches. CDR3 size: 14 residues. DNA for the CDR3: TGTGCCATCAGCAGGGAGGGTGGGATAGAGACCCAGTACTTC. This gives the protein CAISREGGIETQYF.